Presented here are 7 T cell receptor beta chains from one specimen sequenced in a study of T cells after yellow fever vaccination. In TCRdb, the 5' RACE reads were re-called with MiXCR into one record per CDR3 protein. The data show approximately 600,000 distinct CDR3 sequences, 9% to 15% seen once. This specimen was PBMCs, taken on the day of the yellow fever booster vaccination. The receptors shown here come from a man aged 25-45 years who received the YFV17D yellow fever vaccine.

This clonotype has just a few counts. V usage is TRBV29-1 and J usage is TRBJ1-4; no firm D call. The V end lost 4 bases, the J end lost 0 bases, and 12 bases lay between the germline ends. CDR1 is SQVTM, CDR2 ANQGSEA, per germline. The CDR3 consists of 15 residues. Here the CDR3 reads CSVGASGATNEKLFF. The CDR3 DNA follows: TGCAGCGTTGGGGCTTCAGGTGCAACTAATGAAAAACTGTTTTTT.

This clonotype showed up just a few times. The chain couples TRBV6-2 or TRBV6-3 to TRBJ2-6; no firm D call. The CDR3 sequence is 14 residues long. The V end lost 8 bases, the J end lost 2 bases, and 10 bases lay between the germline ends. Germline V lookup: CDR1 MNHEY, CDR2 SVGEGT. The DNA of the CDR3 is TGTGCCAGCGGTATAGACCCTGGGGCCAACGTCCTGACTTTC. Amino acids: CASGIDPGANVLTF.

This clonotype showed up just a few times. The chain combines TRBV20-1 with TRBJ2-1; 14 nucleotides align to TRBD2. The V gene end was trimmed by 3 bases and the J gene end by 7 bases; junction bases not matched to a gene: 8. The V gene's germline CDR1 is DFQATT and CDR2 SNEGSKA (reference sequence). This CDR3 has 16 amino acids. The CDR3 loop reads CSASLFGTSGSNEQFF. CDR3 bases: TGCAGTGCTAGCTTGTTTGGGACTAGCGGGAGTAATGAGCAGTTCTTC.

The chain recombines TRBV28 with TRBJ2-7; unclear D gene. Trimming took off 8 bases at V and 4 bases at J, with 18 bases between the two ends. The CDR3 extends over 14 amino acids. CDR1 is MDHEN, CDR2 SYDVKM, per germline. The CDR3: CASDRRSEGYEQYF. The CDR3 DNA reads as TGTGCCAGCGATAGACGTTCAGAAGGGTACGAGCAGTACTTC. Full variable domain (outside the CDR3, taken from reference TRBV28 and TRBJ2-7): DVKVTQSSRYLVKRTGEKVFLECVQDMDHENMFWYRQDPGLGLRLIYFSYDVKMKEKGDIPEGYSVSREKKERFSLILESASTNQTSMYLCASDRRSEGYEQYFGPGTRLTVT.

This clonotype was seen more than once but under ten times. J is TRBJ2-5 and V is TRBV3-1, with D perhaps matching TRBD1 (5 bases). Per germline, CDR1 LGHDT and CDR2 YNNKEL (reference sequence). Between the trimmed V and J ends, which lost 4 bases and 5 bases, there was a span of 11 bases. The CDR3 consists of 13 residues. The CDR3 region has the DNA TGTGCCAGCAGCCCGTTTCCAGGGGAGACCCAGTACTTC. Its protein is CASSPFPGETQYF.

This chain connects TRBV2 to TRBJ2-1; maybe TRBD2 (5 bases). The CDR3 contains 13 residues. Germline CDR1 SNHLY, CDR2 FYNNEI. The ends were cut back, 1 base at V and 4 bases at J, with 5 bases in the middle. Here the CDR3 DNA reads TGTGCCAGCAGTGAAGGGGAGTACAATGAGCAGTTCTTC. Amino acid sequence: CASSEGEYNEQFF.

This clonotype was counted many times. The chain uses TRBV20-1 and TRBJ2-3; 9 positions match TRBD2. CDR1 and CDR2 from the germline V gene are DFQATT and SNEGSKA (reference sequence). There are 11 residues in the CDR3. V lost 4 bases, J lost 9 bases, and 2 bases stayed unmatched. This CDR3 is CSAKTSGTQYF. The DNA of the CDR3 is TGCAGTGCTAAGACTAGCGGAACGCAGTATTTT.